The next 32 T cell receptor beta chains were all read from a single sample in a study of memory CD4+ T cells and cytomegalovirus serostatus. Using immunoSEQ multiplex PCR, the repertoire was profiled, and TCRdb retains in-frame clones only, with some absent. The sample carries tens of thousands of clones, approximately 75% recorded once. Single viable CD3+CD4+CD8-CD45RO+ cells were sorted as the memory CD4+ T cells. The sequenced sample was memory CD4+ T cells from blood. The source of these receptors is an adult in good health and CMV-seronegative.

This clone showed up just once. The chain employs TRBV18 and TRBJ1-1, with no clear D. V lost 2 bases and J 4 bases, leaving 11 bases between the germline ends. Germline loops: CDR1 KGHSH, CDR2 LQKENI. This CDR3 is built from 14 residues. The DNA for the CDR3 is TGTGCCAGCTCACCAAGGGAGGGTGCCACTGAAGCTTTCTTT. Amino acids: CASSPREGATEAFF.

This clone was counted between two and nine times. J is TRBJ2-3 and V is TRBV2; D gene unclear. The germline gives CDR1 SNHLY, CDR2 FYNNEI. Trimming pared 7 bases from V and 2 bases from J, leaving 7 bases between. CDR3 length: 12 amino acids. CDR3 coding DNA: TGTGCCAGCACGCTTACCACAGATACGCAGTATTTT. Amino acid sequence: CASTLTTDTQYF. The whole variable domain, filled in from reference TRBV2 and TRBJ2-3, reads EPEVTQTPSHQVTQMGQEVILRCVPISNHLYFYWYRQILGQKVEFLVSFYNNEISEKSEIFDDQFSVERPDGSNFTLKIRSTKLEDSAMYFCASTLTTDTQYFGPGTRLTVL.

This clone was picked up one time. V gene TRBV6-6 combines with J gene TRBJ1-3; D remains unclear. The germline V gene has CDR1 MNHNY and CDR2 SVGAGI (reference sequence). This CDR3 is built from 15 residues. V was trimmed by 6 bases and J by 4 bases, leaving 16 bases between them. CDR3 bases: TGTGCCAGCAGATCCTCCGGGCCCTCCGGAAACACCATATATTTT. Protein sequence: CASRSSGPSGNTIYF.

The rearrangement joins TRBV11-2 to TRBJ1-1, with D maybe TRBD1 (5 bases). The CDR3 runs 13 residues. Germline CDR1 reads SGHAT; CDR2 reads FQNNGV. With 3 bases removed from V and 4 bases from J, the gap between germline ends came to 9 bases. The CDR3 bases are TGTGCCAGCAGCTTCTCAGGGCCCACTGAAGCTTTCTTT. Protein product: CASSFSGPTEAFF.

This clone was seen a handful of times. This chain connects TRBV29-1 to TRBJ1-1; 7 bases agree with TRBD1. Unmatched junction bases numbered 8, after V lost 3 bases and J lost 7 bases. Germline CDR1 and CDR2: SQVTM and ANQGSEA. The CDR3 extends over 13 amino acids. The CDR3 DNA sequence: TGCAGCGTTGATTCTGACAGGGCCCTTGAAGCTTTCTTT. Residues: CSVDSDRALEAFF.

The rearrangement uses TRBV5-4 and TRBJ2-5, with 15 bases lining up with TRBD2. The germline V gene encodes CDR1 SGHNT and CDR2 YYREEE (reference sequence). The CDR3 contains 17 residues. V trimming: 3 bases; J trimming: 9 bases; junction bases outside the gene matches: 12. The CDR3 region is CASSSGLAGGGDGAQYF. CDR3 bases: TGTGCCAGCAGCTCGGGACTAGCGGGGGGTGGGGACGGGGCCCAGTACTTC.

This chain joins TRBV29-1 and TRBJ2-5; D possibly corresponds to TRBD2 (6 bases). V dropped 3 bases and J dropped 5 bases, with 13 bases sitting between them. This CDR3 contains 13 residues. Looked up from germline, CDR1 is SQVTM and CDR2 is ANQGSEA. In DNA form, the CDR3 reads TGCAGCGTTGATCCCGGGGGACGGGAGACCCAGTACTTC. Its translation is CSVDPGGRETQYF.

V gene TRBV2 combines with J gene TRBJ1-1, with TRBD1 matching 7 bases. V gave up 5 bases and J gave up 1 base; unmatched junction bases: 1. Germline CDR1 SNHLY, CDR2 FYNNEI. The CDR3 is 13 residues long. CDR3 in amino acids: CASSRQGNTEAFF. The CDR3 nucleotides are TGTGCCAGCAGTAGACAGGGGAACACTGAAGCTTTCTTT.

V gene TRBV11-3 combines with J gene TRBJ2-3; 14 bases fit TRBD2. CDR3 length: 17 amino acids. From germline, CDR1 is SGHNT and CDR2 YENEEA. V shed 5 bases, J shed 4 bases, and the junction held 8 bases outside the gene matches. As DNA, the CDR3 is TGTGCCAGCAGCCACCGAGGACTAGCGGGGGGCCCAGATACGCAGTATTTT. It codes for CASSHRGLAGGPDTQYF.

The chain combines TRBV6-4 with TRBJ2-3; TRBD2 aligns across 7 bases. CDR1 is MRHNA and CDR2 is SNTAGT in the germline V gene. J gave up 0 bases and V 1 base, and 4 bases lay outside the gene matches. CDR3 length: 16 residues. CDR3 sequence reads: CASSDLPGGSTDTQYF. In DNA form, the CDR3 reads TGTGCCAGCAGTGACTTGCCGGGAGGTAGCACAGATACGCAGTATTTT.

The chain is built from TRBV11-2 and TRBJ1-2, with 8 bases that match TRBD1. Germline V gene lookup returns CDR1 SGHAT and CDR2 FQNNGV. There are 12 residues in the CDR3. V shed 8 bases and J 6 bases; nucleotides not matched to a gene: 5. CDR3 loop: CASGAGGNGYTF. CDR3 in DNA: TGTGCCAGCGGGGCAGGGGGCAATGGCTACACCTTC.

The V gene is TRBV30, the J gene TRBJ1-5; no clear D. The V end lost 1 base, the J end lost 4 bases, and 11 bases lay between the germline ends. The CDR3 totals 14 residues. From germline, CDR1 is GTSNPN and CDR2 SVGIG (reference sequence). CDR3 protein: CAWSAVAGNQPQHF. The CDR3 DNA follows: TGTGCCTGGAGTGCAGTGGCCGGGAATCAGCCCCAGCATTTT.

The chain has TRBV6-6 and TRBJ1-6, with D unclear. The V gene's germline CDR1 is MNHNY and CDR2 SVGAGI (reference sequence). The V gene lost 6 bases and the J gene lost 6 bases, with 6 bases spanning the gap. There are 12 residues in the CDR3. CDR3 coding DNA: TGTGCCAGCAGGACAAGTAATTCACCCCTCCACTTT. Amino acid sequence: CASRTSNSPLHF.

CDR3 residues: CSARGAWGYTF. The CDR3 DNA is TGCAGTGCTAGGGGGGCCTGGGGCTACACCTTC. The J gene is TRBJ1-2, the V gene TRBV20-1; perhaps TRBD1 as D (6 bases). The length of the CDR3 is 11 residues. Germline-derived CDR1 and CDR2 are DFQATT and SNEGSKA (reference sequence). V lost 3 bases to trimming and J lost 8 bases, with 10 bases between them.

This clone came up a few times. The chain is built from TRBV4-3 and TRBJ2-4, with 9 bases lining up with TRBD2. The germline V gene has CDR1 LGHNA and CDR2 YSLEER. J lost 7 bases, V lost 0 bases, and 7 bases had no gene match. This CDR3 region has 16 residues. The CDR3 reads CASSQERSLAGNIQYF. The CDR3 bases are TGCGCCAGCAGCCAAGAAAGAAGTCTAGCGGGGAACATTCAGTACTTC.

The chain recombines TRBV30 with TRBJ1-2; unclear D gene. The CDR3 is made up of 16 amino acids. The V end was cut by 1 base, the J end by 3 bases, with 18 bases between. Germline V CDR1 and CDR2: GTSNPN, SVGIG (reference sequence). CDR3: CAWSGNRGSLHYGYTF. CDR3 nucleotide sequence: TGTGCCTGGAGTGGCAATCGAGGGAGCCTTCACTATGGCTACACCTTC. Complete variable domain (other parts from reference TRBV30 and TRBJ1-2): SQTIHQWPATLVQPVGSPLSLECTVEGTSNPNLYWYRQAAGRGLQLLFYSVGIGQISSEVPQNLSASRPQDRQFILSSKKLLLSDSGFYLCAWSGNRGSLHYGYTFGSGTRLTVV.

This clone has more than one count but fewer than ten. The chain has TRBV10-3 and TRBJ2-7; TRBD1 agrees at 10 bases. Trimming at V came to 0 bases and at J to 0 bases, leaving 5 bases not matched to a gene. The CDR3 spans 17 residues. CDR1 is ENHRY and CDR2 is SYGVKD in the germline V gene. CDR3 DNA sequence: TGTGCCATCAGTGAGTCGGGTGGACAGGGGGGCTCCTACGAGCAGTACTTC. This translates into CAISESGGQGGSYEQYF.

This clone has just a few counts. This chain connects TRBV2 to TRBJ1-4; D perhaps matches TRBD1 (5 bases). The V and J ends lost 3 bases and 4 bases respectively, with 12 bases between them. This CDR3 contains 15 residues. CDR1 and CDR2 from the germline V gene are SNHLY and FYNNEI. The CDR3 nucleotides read TGTGCCAGCAGTGACTGGCAGGGAGGTAATGAAAAACTGTTTTTT. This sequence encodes CASSDWQGGNEKLFF.

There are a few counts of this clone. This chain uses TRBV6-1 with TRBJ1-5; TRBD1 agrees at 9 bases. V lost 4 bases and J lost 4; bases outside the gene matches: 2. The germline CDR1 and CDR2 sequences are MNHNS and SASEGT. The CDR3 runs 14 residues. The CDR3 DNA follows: TGTGCCAGCAGTGGAGGACAGGGGAATCAGCCCCAGCATTTT. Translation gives CASSGGQGNQPQHF.

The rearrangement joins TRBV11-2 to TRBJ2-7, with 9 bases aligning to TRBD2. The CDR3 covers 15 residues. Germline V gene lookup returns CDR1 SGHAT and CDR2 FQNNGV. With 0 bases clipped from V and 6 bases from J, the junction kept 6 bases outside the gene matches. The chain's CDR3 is CASSLDGGLAAEQYF. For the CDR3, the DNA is TGTGCCAGCAGCTTAGACGGGGGACTAGCTGCCGAGCAGTACTTC.

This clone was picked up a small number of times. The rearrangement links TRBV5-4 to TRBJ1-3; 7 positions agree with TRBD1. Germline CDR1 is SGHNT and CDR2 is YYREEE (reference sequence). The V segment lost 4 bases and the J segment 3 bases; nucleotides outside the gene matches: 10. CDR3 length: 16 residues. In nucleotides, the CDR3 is TGTGCCAGCAGCGCAGACGGTTACAGGGGTGGAAACACCATATATTTT. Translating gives CASSADGYRGGNTIYF.

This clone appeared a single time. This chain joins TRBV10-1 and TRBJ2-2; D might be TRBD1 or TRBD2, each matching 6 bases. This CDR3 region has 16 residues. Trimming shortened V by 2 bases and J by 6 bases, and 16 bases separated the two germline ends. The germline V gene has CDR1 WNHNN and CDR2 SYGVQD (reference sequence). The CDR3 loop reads CASSERGAQSPGELFF. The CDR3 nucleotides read TGCGCCAGCAGTGAGAGGGGGGCGCAATCTCCCGGGGAGCTGTTTTTT.

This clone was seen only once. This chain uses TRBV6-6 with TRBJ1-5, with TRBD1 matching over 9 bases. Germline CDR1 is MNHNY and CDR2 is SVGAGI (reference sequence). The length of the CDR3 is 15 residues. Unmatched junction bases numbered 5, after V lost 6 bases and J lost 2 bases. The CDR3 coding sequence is TGTGCCAGCAGCCGGGACAGGGCCGGCAATCAGCCCCAGCATTTT. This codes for CASSRDRAGNQPQHF.

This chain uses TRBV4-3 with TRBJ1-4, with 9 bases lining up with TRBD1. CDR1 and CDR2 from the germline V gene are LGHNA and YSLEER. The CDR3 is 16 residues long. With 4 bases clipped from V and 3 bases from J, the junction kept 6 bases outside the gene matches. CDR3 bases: TGCGCCAGCAGCCTAAAACAGGGGGCTTCTAATGAAAAACTGTTTTTT. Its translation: CASSLKQGASNEKLFF.

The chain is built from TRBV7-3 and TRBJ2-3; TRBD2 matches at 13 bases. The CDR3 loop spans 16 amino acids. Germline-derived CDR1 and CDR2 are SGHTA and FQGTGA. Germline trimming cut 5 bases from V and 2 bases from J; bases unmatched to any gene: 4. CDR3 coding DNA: TGTGCCAGCAGCCTGGGACTAGCGGGAACCACAGATACGCAGTATTTT. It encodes CASSLGLAGTTDTQYF.

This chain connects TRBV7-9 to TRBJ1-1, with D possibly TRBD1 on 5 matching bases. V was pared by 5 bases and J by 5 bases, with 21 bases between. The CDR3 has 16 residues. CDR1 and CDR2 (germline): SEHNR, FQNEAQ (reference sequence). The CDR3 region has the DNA TGTGCCAGCAGCAGGCCATGGGGGTCTCGGTGGACTGAAGCTTTCTTT. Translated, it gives CASSRPWGSRWTEAFF. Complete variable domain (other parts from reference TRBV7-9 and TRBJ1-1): DTGVSQNPRHKITKRGQNVTFRCDPISEHNRLYWYRQTLGQGPEFLTYFQNEAQLEKSRLLSDRFSAERPKGSFSTLEIQRTEQGDSAMYLCASSRPWGSRWTEAFFGQGTRLTVV.

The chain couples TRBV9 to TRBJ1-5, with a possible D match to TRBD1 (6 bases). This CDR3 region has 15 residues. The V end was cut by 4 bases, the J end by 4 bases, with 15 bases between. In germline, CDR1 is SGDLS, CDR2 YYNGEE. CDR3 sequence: CASSPSGGANQPQHF. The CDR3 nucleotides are TGTGCCAGCAGCCCTTCGGGGGGGGCTAATCAGCCCCAGCATTTT.

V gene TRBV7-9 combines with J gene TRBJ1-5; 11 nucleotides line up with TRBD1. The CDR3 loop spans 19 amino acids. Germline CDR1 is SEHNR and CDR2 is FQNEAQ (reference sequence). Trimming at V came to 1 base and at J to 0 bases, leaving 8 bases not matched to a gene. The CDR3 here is CASSLGTGTGGYSNQPQHF. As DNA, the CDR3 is TGTGCCAGCAGCTTAGGGACCGGGACAGGGGGGTATAGCAATCAGCCCCAGCATTTT.

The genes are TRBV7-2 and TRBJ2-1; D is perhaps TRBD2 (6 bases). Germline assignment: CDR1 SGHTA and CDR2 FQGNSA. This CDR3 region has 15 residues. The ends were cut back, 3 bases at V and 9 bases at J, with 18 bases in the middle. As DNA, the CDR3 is TGTGCCAGCAGCTTCTCTGGCGGGAAGGGAAGTGAGCAGTTCTTC. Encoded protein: CASSFSGGKGSEQFF.

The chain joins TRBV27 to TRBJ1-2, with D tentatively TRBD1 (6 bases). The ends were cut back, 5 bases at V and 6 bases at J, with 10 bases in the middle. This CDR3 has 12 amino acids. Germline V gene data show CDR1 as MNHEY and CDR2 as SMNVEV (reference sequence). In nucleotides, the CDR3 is TGTGCCAGCAGTCGAAACAGGGATGGCTACACCTTC. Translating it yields CASSRNRDGYTF.

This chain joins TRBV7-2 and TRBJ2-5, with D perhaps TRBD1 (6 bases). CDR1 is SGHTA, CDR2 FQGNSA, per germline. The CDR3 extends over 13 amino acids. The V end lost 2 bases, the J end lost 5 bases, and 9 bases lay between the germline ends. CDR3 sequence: CASSLNRVETQYF. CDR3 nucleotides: TGTGCCAGCAGCTTAAACAGGGTGGAGACCCAGTACTTC.

CDR3 sequence (DNA): TGTGCCAGCAGCCTCCTGGGGAGACAGGGAGCCAAAAACATTCAGTACTTC. Its protein is CASSLLGRQGAKNIQYF. J is TRBJ2-4 and V is TRBV7-9; 7 positions agree with TRBD1. Germline V gene sequence: CDR1 SEHNR, CDR2 FQNEAQ (reference sequence). V trimming: 5 bases; J trimming: 0 bases; junction bases outside the gene matches: 10. The CDR3 contains 17 residues.